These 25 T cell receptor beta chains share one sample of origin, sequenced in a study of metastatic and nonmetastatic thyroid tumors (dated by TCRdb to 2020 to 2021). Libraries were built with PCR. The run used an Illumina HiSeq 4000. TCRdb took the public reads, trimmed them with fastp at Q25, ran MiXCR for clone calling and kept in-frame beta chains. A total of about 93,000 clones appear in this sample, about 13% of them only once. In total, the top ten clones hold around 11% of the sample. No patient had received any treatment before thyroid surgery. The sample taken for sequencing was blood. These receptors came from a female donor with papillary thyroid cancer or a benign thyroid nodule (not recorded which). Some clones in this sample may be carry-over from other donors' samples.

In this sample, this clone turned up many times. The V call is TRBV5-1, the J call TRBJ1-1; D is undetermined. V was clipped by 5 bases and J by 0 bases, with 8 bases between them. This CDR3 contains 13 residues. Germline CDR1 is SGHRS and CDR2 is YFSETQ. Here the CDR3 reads CASRETLNTEAFF. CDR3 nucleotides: TGCGCCAGCAGGGAGACCCTGAACACTGAAGCTTTCTTT.

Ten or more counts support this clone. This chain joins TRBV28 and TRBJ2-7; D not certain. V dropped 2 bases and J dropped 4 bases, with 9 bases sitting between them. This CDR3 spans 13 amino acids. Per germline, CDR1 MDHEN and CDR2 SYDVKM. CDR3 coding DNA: TGTGCCAGCAGTTTAGGTCGGCGGTACGAGCAGTACTTC. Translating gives CASSLGRRYEQYF.

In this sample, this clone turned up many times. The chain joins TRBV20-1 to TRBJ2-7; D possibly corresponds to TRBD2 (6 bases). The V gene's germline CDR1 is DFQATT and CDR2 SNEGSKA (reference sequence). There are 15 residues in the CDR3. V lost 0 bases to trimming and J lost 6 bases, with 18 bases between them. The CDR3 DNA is TGCAGTGCTAGAGATAGGGCGGGACTGAAACTCGAGCAGTACTTC. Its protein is CSARDRAGLKLEQYF.

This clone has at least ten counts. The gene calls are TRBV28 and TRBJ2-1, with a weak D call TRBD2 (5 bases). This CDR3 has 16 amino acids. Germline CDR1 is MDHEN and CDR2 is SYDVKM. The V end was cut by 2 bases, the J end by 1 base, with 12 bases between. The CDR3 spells CASSLGTGGSYNEQFF. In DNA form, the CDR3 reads TGTGCCAGCAGTTTAGGTACTGGCGGGTCCTACAATGAGCAGTTCTTC.

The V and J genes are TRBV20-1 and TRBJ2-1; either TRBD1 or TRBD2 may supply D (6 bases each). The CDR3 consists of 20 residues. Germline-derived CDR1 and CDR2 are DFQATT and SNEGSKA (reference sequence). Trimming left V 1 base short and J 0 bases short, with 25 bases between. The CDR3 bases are TGCAGTGCTAGAGCGGGGGCCAGGGGAAGCTCCCTTAGCTCCTACAATGAGCAGTTCTTC. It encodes CSARAGARGSSLSSYNEQFF.

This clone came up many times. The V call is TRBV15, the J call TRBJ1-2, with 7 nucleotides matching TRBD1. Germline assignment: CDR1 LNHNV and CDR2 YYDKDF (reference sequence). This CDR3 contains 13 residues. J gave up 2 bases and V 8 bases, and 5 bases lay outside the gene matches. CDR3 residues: CATAQGTNYGYTF. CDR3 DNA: TGTGCCACCGCACAGGGGACGAACTATGGCTACACCTTC.

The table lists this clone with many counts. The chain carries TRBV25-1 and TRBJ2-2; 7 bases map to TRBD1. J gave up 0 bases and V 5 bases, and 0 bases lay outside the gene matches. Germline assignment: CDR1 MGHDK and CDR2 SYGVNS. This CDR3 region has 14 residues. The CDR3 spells CASSTGANTGELFF. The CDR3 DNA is TGTGCCAGCAGTACAGGGGCGAACACCGGGGAGCTGTTTTTT.

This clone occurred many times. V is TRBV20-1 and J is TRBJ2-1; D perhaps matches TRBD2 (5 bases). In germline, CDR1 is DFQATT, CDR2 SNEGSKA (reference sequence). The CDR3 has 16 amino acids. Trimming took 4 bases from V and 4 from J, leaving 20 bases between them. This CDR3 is CSAIDPLWTDYNEQFF. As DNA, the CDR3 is TGCAGTGCTATTGACCCCCTTTGGACTGATTACAATGAGCAGTTCTTC.

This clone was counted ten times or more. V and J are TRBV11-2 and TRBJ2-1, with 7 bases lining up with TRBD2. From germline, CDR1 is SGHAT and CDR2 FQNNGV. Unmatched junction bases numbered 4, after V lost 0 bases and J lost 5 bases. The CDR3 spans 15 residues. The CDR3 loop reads CASSLDPAGNNEQFF. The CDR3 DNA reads TGTGCCAGCAGCTTAGATCCAGCGGGGAACAATGAGCAGTTCTTC.

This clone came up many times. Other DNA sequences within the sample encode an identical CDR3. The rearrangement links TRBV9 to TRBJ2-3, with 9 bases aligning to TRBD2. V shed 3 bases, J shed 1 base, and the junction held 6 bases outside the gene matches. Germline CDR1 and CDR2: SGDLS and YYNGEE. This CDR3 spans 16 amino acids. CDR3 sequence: CASSGGTSHGTDTQYF. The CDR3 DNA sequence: TGTGCCAGCAGCGGTGGGACTAGCCACGGCACAGATACGCAGTATTTT.

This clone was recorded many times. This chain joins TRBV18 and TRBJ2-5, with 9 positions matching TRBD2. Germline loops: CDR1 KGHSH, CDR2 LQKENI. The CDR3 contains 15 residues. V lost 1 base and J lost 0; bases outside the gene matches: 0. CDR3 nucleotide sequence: TGTGCCAGCTCACCACTAGCGGGGGACCAAGAGACCCAGTACTTC. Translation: CASSPLAGDQETQYF.

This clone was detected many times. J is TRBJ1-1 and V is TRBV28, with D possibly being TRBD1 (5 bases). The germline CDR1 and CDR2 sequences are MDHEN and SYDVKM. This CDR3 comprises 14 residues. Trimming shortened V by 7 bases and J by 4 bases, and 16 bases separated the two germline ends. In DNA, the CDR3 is TGTGCCAGCAACGGGGGATTGGGGGGCACTGAAGCTTTCTTT. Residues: CASNGGLGGTEAFF.

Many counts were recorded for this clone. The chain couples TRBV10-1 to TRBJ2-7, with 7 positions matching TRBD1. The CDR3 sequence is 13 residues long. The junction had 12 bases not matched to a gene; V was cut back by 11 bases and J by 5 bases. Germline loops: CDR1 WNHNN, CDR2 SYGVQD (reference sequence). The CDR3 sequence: CAPYRGVFHEQYF. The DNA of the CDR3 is TGCGCCCCCTACAGGGGTGTCTTCCACGAGCAGTACTTC.

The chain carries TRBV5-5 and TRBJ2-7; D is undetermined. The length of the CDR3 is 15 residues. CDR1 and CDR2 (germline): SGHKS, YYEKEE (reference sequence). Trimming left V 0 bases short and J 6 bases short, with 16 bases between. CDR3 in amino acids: CASSLDCAASIEQYF. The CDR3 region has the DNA TGTGCCAGCAGCTTGGATTGTGCGGCGTCTATCGAGCAGTACTTC.

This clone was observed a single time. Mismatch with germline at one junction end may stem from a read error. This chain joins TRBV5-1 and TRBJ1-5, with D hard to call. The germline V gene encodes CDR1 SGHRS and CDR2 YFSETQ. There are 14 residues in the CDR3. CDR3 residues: CASSLVAGAQPQHF. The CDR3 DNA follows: TGCGCCAGCAGCTTGGTTGCAGGTGCTCAGCCACAGCATTTT.

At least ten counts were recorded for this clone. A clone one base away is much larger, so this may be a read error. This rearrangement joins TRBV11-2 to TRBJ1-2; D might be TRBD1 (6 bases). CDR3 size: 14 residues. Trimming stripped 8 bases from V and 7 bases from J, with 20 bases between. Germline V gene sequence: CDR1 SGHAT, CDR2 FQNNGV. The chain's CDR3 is CASCPTGTWGGYTF. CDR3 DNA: TGTGCCAGCTGCCCAACAGGGACCTGGGGTGGCTACACCTTC. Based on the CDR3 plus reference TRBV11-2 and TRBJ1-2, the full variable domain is EAGVAQSPRYKIIEKRQSVAFWCNPISGHATLYWYQQILGQGPKLLIQFQNNGVVDDSQLPKDRFSAERLKGVDSTLKIQPAKLEDSAVYLCASCPTGTWGGYTFGSGTRLTVV.

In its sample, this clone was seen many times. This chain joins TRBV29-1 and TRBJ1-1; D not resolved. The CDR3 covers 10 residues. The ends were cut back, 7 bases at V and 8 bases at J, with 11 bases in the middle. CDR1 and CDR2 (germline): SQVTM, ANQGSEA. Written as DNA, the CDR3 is TGCAGCGGGAGTTCGGCGGAAGCTTTCTTT. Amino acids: CSGSSAEAFF.

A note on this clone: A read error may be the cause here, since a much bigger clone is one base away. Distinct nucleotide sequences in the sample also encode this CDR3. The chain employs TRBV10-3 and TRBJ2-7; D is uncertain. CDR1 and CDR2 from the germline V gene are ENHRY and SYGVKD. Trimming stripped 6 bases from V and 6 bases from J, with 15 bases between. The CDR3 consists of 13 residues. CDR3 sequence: CAIRATGISEQYF. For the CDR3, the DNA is TGTGCCATCAGGGCGACTGGGATCTCCGAGCAGTACTTC.

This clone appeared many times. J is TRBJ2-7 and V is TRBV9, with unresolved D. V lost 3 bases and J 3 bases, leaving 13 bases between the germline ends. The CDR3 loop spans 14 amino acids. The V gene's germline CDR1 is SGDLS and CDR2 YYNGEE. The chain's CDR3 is CASSASGSDYEQYF. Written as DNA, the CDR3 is TGTGCCAGCAGCGCGAGTGGGTCGGACTACGAGCAGTACTTC. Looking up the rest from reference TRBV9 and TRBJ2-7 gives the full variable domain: DSGVTQTPKHLITATGQRVTLRCSPRSGDLSVYWYQQSLDQGLQFLIQYYNGEERAKGNILERFSAQQFPDLHSELNLSSLELGDSALYFCASSASGSDYEQYFGPGTRLTVT.

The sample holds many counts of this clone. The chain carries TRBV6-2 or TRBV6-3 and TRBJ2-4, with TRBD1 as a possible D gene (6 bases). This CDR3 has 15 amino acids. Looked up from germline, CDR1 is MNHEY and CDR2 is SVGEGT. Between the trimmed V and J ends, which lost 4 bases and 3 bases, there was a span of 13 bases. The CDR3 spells CASSSRSRGKNIQYF. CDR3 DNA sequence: TGTGCCAGCAGTTCTCGGTCCAGGGGCAAAAACATTCAGTACTTC.

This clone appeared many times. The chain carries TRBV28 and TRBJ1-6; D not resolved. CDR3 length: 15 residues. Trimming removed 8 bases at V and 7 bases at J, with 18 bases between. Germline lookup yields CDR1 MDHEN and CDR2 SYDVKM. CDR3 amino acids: CASLLRNPSNSPLHF. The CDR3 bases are TGTGCCAGCCTTTTAAGGAACCCTTCAAATTCACCCCTCCACTTT.

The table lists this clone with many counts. The CDR3 is CASKLHSGNTIYF. CDR3 coding DNA: TGTGCCAGCAAACTCCACTCTGGAAACACCATATATTTT. This sequence joins TRBV6-1 and TRBJ1-3; D remains unclear. Trimming took 7 bases from V and 0 from J, leaving 7 bases between them. The germline gives CDR1 MNHNS, CDR2 SASEGT. This CDR3 is 13 amino acids long.

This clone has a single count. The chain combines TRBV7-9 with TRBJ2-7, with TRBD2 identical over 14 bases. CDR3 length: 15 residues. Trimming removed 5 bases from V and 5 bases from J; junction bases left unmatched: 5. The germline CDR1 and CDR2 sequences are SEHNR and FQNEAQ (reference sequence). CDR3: CASSPQGLAGDEQYF. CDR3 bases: TGTGCCAGCAGCCCCCAGGGACTAGCGGGAGACGAGCAGTACTTC.

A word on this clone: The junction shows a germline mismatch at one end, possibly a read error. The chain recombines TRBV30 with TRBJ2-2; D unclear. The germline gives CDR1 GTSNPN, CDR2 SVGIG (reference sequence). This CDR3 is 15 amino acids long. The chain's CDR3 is CAWSPRCASTVELFF. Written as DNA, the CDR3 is TGTGCCTGGAGTCCGCGCTGTGCCTCGACCGTGGAGCTGTTTTTT.

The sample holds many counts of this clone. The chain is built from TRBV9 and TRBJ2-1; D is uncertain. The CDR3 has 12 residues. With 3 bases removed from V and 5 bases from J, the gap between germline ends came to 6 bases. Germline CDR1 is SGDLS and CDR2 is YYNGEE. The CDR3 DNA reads TGTGCCAGCAGCGCTAGGAACAATGAGCAGTTCTTC. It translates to CASSARNNEQFF.